The clone carrying this T cell receptor (beta chain) was detected only a few times. Its cognate antigen is unknown. Germline assignment: CDR1 SQVTM and CDR2 ANQGSEA. V lost 3 bases and J lost 4, with 4 bases in between. This CDR3 has 11 amino acids. Assay used: immunoSEQ multiplex PCR; TCRdb lists only in-frame clones, some missing. This sample has about 50,000 clones, with more than 25% found just once. This entry belongs to a study of tumour-infiltrating T cells in Burkitt lymphoma. Overall study: Repertoire clonality predicted overall and progression-free survival. General study findings and limits: Several public clonotypes recurred in numerous Burkitt lymphoma patients.

The origin of this receptor is a human donor with Burkitt lymphoma. Source material: tumor tissue. This chain connects TRBV29-1 to TRBJ1-3; no clear D gene. CDR3 region: CSVDSGNTIYF. As DNA, the CDR3 is TGCAGCGTTGATTCCGGAAACACCATATATTTT.